This T cell receptor (beta chain) was sequenced in a study of PD-1 blockade in classical Hodgkin lymphoma. Patients all relapsed after autologous stem cell transplantation, and there was variation in brentuximab vedotin exposure. CDR3 length: 15 amino acids. The germline gives CDR1 SEHNR, CDR2 FQNEAQ (reference sequence). V lost 5 bases and J lost 1; bases outside the gene matches: 5. Only in-frame clones appear in the TCRdb table, and some are missing; sequencing was by immunoSEQ multiplex PCR. This repertoire shows around 22,000 clones, around three quarters found once; its top ten account for roughly 17%.

Material: peripheral blood mononuclear cells (PBMCs), obtained before the second cycle of nivolumab. The V call is TRBV7-9, the J call TRBJ2-3; 8 bases agree with TRBD2. The receptor was derived from a human donor with classical Hodgkin lymphoma. The CDR3 spells CASSAARGGTDTQYF. In DNA form, the CDR3 reads TGTGCCAGCAGCGCAGCGCGGGGGGGCACAGATACGCAGTATTTT.